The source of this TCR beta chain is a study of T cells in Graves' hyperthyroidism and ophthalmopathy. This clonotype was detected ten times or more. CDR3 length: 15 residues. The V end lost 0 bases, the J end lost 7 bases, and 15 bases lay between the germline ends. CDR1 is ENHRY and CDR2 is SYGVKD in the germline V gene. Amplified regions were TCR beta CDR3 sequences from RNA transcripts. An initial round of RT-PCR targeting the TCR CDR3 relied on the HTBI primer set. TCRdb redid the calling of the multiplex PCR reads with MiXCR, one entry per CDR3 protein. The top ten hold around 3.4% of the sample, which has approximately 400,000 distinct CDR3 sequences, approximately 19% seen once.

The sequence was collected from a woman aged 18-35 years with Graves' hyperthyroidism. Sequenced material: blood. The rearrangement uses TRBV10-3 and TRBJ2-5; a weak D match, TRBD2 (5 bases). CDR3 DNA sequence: TGTGCCATCAGTGAGTCGTCGGGGAATCGTGGGACCCAGTACTTC. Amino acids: CAISESSGNRGTQYF.